These T cell receptor beta chains were read from a single sample in a study of T cell responses to AZD1222 COVID-19 vaccine. Only in-frame clones appear in the TCRdb table, and some are missing; sequencing was by immunoSEQ multiplex PCR. The sample holds 150,000 to 200,000 clones; approximately 90% are singletons and the top ten take approximately 1.3%. Specimen: peripheral blood, collected 28 days after the second AZD1222 dose. These receptors all stem from an adult who received the AZD1222 COVID-19 vaccine. Both conserved end residues are part of each CDR3. A D gene is named only where the DNA matches it firmly. A row's size may be missing; if present it is once, few, many or a size class.

clone_size	d_call	j_call	v_call	cdr3_aa	cdr3_nt
NA	NA	TRBJ2-7	TRBV7-8	CASSSNLLQGGNEQYF	TGTGCCAGCAGCTCAAACTTGCTCCAGGGGGGAAACGAGCAGTACTTC
NA	NA	TRBJ2-1	TRBV5-1	CASSLGNNEQFF	TGCGCCAGCAGCTTGGGAAACAATGAGCAGTTCTTC
NA	NA	TRBJ2-5	TRBV10-3	CAISLGETQYF	TGTGCCATCAGCCTGGGGGAGACCCAGTACTTC
NA	NA	TRBJ2-2	TRBV27	CATRTGTVGELFF	TGTGCCACCAGAACAGGGACTGTGGGGGAGCTGTTTTTT
NA	TRBD2	TRBJ2-7	TRBV28	CASSPSGIIYEQYF	TGTGCCAGCAGTCCTAGCGGTATAATCTACGAGCAGTACTTC
NA	NA	TRBJ2-3	TRBV6-5	CASRSTGPRADTQYF	TGTGCCAGCAGGTCCACAGGACCCCGAGCGGATACGCAGTATTTT
NA	TRBD2	TRBJ2-1	TRBV3-1/TRBV3-2	CASSLSSGRLNEQFF	TGTGCCAGCAGCCTGTCTAGCGGGAGGCTTAATGAGCAGTTCTTC
NA	NA	TRBJ2-7	TRBV6-5	CASSQGSSYEQYF	TGTGCCAGCAGCCAAGGGAGCTCCTACGAGCAGTACTTC
few	TRBD2	TRBJ2-7	TRBV9	CASSVGGLGSRNEQYF	TGTGCCAGCAGCGTGGGGGGACTAGGCAGTAGGAACGAGCAGTACTTC
NA	TRBD1	TRBJ1-2	TRBV19	CASSSTGGGSYTF	TGTGCCAGTAGTTCAACAGGGGGTGGGAGCTACACCTTC
few	NA	TRBJ1-1	TRBV2	CASSVGRGTEAFF	TGTGCCAGCAGTGTAGGCAGGGGAACTGAAGCTTTCTTT
NA	NA	TRBJ2-6	TRBV29-1	CSATLQGSGANVLTF	TGCAGCGCGACGTTACAGGGTTCTGGGGCCAACGTCCTGACTTTC
NA	NA	TRBJ2-5	TRBV2	CASSGQSVETQYF	TGTGCCAGCAGTGGACAGTCGGTAGAGACCCAGTACTTC
NA	NA	TRBJ1-3	TRBV11-2	CASSPRRGNTIYF	TGTGCCAGCAGCCCGAGGAGAGGAAACACCATATATTTT
NA	NA	TRBJ1-3	TRBV28	CASSSPWPPVYSGNTIYF	TGTGCCAGCAGTTCCCCCTGGCCCCCAGTTTACTCTGGAAACACCATATATTTT
NA	NA	TRBJ1-1	TRBV5-1	CASGDQRGPNAEAFF	TGCGCCAGCGGGGACCAACGGGGACCCAACGCTGAAGCTTTCTTT
NA	NA	TRBJ2-3	TRBV6-1	CASSGGWGPSTDTQYF	TGTGCCAGCAGTGGGGGGTGGGGGCCTAGCACAGATACGCAGTATTTT
medium-sized	TRBD2	TRBJ2-7	TRBV27	CASSLMASGYEQYF	TGTGCCAGCAGTTTAATGGCTAGCGGCTACGAGCAGTACTTC
NA	TRBD1	TRBJ1-2	TRBV13	CASSSVRGPRGYTF	TGTGCCAGCAGCTCCGTCAGGGGGCCGCGAGGCTACACCTTC